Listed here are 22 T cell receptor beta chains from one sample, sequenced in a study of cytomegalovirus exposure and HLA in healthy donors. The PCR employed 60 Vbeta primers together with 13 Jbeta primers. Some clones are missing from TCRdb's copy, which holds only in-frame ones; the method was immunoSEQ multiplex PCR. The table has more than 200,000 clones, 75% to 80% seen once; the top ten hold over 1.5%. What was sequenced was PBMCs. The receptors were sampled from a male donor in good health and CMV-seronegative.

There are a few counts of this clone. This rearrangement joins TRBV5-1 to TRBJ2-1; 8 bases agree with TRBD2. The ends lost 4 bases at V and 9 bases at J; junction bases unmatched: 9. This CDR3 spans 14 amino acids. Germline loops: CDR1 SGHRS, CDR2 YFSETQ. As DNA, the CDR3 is TGCGCCAGCAGCACCTGGCGGGAGGTTAGTGAGCAGTTCTTC. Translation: CASSTWREVSEQFF. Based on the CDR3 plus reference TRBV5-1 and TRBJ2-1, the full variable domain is KAGVTQTPRYLIKTRGQQVTLSCSPISGHRSVSWYQQTPGQGLQFLFEYFSETQRNKGNFPGRFSGRQFSNSRSEMNVSTLELGDSALYLCASSTWREVSEQFFGPGTRLTVL.

In nucleotides, the CDR3 is TGTGCCAGCAGTGAACGGAGTGGAACCTACTATGGCTACACCTTC. Its protein product is CASSERSGTYYGYTF. The chain employs TRBV2 and TRBJ1-2; D unclear. Germline assignment: CDR1 SNHLY and CDR2 FYNNEI. The CDR3 runs to 15 residues. V was clipped by 2 bases and J by 3 bases, with 13 bases between them.

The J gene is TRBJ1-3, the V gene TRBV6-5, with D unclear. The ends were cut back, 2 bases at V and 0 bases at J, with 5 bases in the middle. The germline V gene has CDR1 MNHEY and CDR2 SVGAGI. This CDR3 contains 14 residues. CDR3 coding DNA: TGTGCCAGCAGTTACACAGTCTCTGGAAACACCATATATTTT. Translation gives CASSYTVSGNTIYF.

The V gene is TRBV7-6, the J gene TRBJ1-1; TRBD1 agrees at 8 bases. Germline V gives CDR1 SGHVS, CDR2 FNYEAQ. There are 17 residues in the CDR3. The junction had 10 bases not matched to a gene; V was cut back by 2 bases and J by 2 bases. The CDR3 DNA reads TGTGCCAGCAGCTTATGGGCTCCGGGACAGGAAAACACTGAAGCTTTCTTT. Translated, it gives CASSLWAPGQENTEAFF.

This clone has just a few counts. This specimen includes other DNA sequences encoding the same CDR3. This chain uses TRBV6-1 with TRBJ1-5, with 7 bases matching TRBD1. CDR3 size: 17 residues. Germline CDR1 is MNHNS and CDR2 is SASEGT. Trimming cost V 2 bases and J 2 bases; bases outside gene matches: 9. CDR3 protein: CASSEWTGTGGNQPQHF. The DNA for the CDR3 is TGTGCCAGCAGTGAATGGACAGGAACGGGAGGCAATCAGCCCCAGCATTTT.

CDR3 DNA sequence: TGTGCCAGCACTGGGACAGGGGATAGTGAGCAGTACTTC. This gives the protein CASTGTGDSEQYF. This chain links TRBV5-6 with TRBJ2-7, with 10 bases aligning to TRBD1. J was trimmed by 7 bases and V by 6 bases; bases with no gene match: 7. The length of the CDR3 is 13 residues. Germline V gene data show CDR1 as SGHDT and CDR2 as YYEEEE.

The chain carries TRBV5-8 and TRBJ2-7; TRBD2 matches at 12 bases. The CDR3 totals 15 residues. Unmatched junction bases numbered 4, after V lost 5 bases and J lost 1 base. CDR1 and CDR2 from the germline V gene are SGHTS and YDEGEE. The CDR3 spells CASRRTSGTSYEQYF. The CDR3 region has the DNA TGTGCCAGCAGACGGACTAGCGGGACGTCCTACGAGCAGTACTTC.

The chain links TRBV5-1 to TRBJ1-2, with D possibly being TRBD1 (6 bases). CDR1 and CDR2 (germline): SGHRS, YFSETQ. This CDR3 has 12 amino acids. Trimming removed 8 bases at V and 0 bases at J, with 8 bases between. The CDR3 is CASYRANYGYTF. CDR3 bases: TGCGCCAGTTACAGGGCTAACTATGGCTACACCTTC. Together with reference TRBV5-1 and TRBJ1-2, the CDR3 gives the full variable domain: KAGVTQTPRYLIKTRGQQVTLSCSPISGHRSVSWYQQTPGQGLQFLFEYFSETQRNKGNFPGRFSGRQFSNSRSEMNVSTLELGDSALYLCASYRANYGYTFGSGTRLTVV.

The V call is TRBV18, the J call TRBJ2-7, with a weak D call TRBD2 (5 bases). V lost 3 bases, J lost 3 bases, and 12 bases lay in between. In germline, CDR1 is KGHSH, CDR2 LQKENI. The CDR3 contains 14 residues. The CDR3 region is CASSPRASNYEQYF. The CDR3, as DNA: TGTGCCAGCTCACCGCGGGCGAGCAACTACGAGCAGTACTTC.

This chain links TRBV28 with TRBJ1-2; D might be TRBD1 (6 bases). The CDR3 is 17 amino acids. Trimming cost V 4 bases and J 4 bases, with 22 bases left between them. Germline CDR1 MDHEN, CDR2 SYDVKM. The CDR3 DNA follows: TGTGCCAGCAGTTCGCCATCCACACAGGGTTCTGGCTATGGCTACACCTTC. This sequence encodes CASSSPSTQGSGYGYTF.

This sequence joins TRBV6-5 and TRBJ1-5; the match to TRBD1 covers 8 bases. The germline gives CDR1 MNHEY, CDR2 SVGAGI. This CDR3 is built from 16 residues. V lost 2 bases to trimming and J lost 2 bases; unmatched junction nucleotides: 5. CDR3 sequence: CASSYAGGYGNQPQHF. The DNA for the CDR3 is TGTGCCAGCAGTTACGCAGGGGGCTATGGCAATCAGCCCCAGCATTTT.

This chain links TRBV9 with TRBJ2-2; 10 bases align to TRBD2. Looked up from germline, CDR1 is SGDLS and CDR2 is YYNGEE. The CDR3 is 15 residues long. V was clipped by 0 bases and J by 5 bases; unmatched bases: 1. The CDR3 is CASSVEGLATGELFF. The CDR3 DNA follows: TGTGCCAGCAGCGTAGAGGGACTAGCGACCGGGGAGCTGTTTTTT.

This chain's CDR3 is CASSRTGLNYGYTF. CDR3 coding DNA: TGTGCCAGCAGTCGGACAGGGCTGAACTATGGCTACACCTTC. This chain links TRBV2 with TRBJ1-2; 8 bases map to TRBD1. V was pared by 5 bases and J by 2 bases, with 4 bases of the junction left unmatched. Germline CDR1 and CDR2: SNHLY and FYNNEI. This CDR3 contains 14 residues.

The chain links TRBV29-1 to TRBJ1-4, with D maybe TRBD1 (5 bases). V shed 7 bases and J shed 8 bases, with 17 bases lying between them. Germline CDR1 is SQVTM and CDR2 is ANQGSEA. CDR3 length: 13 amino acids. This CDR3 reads CSGLRGFGEKLFF. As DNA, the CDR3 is TGCAGCGGCCTCCGGGGGTTTGGGGAAAAACTGTTTTTT.

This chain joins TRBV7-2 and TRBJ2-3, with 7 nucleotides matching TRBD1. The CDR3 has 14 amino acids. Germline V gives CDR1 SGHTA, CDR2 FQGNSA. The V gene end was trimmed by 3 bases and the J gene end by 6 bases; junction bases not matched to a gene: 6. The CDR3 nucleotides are TGTGCCAGCAGCTTCGACAGGGCACGCGATACGCAGTATTTT. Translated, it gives CASSFDRARDTQYF.

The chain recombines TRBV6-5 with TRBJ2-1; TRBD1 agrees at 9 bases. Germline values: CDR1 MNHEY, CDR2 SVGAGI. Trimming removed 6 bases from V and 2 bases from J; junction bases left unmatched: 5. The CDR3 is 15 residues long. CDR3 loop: CASSLQGAAYNEQFF. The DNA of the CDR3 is TGTGCCAGCAGCCTACAGGGGGCGGCCTACAATGAGCAGTTCTTC.

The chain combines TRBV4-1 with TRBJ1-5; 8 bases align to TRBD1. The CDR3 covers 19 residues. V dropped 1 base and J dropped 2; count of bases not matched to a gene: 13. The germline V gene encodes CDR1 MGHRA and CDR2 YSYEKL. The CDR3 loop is CASSQGSQGALIGNQPQHF. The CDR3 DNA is TGCGCCAGCAGCCAAGGATCGCAGGGGGCGCTGATAGGCAATCAGCCCCAGCATTTT.

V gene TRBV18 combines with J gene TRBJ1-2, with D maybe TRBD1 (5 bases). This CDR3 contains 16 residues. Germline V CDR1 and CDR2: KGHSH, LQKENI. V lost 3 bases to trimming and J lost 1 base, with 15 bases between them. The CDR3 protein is CASSPPPGTDNYGYTF. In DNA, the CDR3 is TGTGCCAGCTCACCCCCCCCAGGGACTGATAACTATGGCTACACCTTC.

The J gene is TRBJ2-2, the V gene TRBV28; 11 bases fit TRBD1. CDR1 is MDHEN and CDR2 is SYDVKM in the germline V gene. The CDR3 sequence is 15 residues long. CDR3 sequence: CATVTGTGGTGELFF. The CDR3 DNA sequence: TGTGCTACTGTAACCGGGACAGGGGGCACCGGGGAGCTGTTTTTT.

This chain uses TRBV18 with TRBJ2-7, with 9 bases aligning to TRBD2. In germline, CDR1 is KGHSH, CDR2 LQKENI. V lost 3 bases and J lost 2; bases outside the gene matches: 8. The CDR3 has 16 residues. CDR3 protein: CASSPKLAGGPYEQYF. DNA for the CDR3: TGTGCCAGCTCACCCAAACTAGCGGGCGGTCCCTACGAGCAGTACTTC.

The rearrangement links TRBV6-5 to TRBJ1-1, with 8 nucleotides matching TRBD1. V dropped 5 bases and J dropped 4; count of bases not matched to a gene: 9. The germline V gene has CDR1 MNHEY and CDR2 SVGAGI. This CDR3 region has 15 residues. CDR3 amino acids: CASSPHQDRVTEAFF. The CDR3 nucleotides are TGTGCCAGCAGTCCACACCAGGACAGGGTCACTGAAGCTTTCTTT.

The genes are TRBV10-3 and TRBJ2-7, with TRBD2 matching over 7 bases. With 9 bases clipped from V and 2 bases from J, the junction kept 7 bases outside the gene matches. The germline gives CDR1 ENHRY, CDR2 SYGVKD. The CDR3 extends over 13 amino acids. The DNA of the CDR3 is TGTGCCATTGGGGTGGCGGGGGCCTACGAGCAGTACTTC. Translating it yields CAIGVAGAYEQYF.